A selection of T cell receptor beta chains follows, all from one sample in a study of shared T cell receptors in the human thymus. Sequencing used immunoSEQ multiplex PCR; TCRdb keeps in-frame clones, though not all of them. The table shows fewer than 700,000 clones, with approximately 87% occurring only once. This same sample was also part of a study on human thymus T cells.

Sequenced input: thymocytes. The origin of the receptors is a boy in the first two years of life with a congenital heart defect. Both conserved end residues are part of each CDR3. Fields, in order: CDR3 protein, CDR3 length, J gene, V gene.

CDR3: CASSRTGGQDEYEQYF
length: 16
J: TRBJ2-7
V: TRBV28

CDR3: CASSLVDWSGGGDTQYF
length: 17
J: TRBJ2-3
V: TRBV28

CDR3: CASSPPHRNTEAFF
length: 14
J: TRBJ1-1
V: TRBV18

CDR3: CASSLQAGYGYNEQFF
length: 16
J: TRBJ2-1
V: TRBV9

CDR3: CASSGVAGDPDTGELFF
length: 17
J: TRBJ2-2
V: TRBV9

CDR3: CASSRGQGCYEQYF
length: 14
J: TRBJ2-7
V: TRBV5-1

CDR3: CATSRVGPRQGSYEQYF
length: 17
J: TRBJ2-7
V: TRBV15

CDR3: CASSLAGTRYGYTF
length: 14
J: TRBJ1-2
V: TRBV11-1

CDR3: CASSVERPGLARIKSTDTQYF
length: 21
J: TRBJ2-3
V: TRBV9

CDR3: CASSQDLQGPYEQYF
length: 15
J: TRBJ2-7
V: TRBV4-3

CDR3: CASSLVPDRVGETQYF
length: 16
J: TRBJ2-5
V: TRBV11-3

CDR3: CASTANTGELFF
length: 12
J: TRBJ2-2
V: TRBV28

CDR3: CASRGREGGRDTQYF
length: 15
J: TRBJ2-3
V: TRBV6-6

CDR3: CASSQDPRDSTDTQYF
length: 16
J: TRBJ2-3
V: TRBV4-2

CDR3: CASSWGLDYEQYF
length: 13
J: TRBJ2-7
V: TRBV18